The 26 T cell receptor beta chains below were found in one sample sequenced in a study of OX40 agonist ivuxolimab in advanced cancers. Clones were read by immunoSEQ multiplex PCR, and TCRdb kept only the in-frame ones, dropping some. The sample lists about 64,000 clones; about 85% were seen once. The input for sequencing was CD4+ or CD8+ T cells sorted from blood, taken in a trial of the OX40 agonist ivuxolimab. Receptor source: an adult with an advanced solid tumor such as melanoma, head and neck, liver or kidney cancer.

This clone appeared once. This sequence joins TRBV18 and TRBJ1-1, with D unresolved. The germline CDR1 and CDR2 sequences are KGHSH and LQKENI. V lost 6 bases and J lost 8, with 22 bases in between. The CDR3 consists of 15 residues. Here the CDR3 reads CASSSEMGGIIEAFF. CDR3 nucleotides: TGTGCCAGCTCGTCGGAGATGGGTGGGATTATAGAAGCTTTCTTT.

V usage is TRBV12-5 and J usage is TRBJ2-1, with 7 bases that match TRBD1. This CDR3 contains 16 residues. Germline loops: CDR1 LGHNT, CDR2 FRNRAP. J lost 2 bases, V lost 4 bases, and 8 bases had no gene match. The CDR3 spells CASGSSDRLAYNEQFF. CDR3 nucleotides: TGTGCTAGTGGTTCCTCGGACAGGTTAGCCTACAATGAGCAGTTCTTC.

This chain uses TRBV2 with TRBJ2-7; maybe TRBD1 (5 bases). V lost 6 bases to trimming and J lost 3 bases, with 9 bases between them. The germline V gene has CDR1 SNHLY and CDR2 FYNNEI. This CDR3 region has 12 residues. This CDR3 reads CASREQGYEQYF. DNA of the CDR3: TGTGCCAGCAGGGAGCAGGGCTACGAGCAGTACTTC.

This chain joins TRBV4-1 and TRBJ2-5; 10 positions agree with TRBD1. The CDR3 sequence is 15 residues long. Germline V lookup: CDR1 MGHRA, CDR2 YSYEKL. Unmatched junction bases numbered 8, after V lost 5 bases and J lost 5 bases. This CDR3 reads CASSGTTGGSETQYF. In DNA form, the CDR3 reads TGCGCCAGCAGCGGGACGACAGGGGGCAGCGAGACCCAGTACTTC.

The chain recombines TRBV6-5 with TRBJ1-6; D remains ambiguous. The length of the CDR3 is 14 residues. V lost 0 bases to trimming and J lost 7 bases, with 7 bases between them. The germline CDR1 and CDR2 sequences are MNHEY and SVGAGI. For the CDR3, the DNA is TGTGCCAGCAGTTACTCTGATGAGAATTCACCCCTCCACTTT. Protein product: CASSYSDENSPLHF.

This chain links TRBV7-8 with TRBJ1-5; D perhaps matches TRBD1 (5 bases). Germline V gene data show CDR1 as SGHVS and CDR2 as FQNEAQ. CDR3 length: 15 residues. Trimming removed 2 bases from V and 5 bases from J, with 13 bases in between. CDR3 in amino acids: CASSLQGYGDQPQHF. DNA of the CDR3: TGTGCCAGCAGCTTACAGGGATATGGAGATCAGCCCCAGCATTTT.

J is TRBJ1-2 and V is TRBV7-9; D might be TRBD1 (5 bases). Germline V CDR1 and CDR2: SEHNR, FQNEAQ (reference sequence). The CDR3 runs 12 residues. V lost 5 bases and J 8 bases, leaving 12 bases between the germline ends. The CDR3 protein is CASSQSGPGYTF. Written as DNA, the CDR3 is TGTGCCAGCAGCCAGTCAGGGCCAGGCTACACCTTC.

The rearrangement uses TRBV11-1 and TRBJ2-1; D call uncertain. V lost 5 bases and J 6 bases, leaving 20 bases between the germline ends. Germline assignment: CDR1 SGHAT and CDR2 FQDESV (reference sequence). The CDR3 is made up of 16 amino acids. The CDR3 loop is CASSPRPPSSRNEQFF. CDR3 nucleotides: TGTGCCAGCAGCCCGCGACCCCCTAGTTCCCGCAATGAGCAGTTCTTC. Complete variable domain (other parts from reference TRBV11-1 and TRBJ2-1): EAEVAQSPRYKITEKSQAVAFWCDPISGHATLYWYRQILGQGPELLVQFQDESVVDDSQLPKDRFSAERLKGVDSTLKIQPAELGDSAMYLCASSPRPPSSRNEQFFGPGTRLTVL.

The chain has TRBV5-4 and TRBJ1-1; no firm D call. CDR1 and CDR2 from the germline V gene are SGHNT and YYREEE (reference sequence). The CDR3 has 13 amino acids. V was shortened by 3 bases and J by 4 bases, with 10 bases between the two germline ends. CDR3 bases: TGTGCCAGCAGCTCCGGGTGGGGCACTGAAGCTTTCTTT. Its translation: CASSSGWGTEAFF.

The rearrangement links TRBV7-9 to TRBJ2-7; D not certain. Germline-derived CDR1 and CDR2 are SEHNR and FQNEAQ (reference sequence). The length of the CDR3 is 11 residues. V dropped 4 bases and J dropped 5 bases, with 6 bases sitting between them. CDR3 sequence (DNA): TGTGCCAGCAGCTCCGTGCACGAGCAGTACTTC. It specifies CASSSVHEQYF.

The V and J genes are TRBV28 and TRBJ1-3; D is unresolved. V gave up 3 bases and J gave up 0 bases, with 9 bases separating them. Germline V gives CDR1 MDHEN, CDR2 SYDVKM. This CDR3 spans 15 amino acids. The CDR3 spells CASSFYRGSGNTIYF. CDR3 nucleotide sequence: TGTGCCAGCAGTTTTTATCGAGGCTCTGGAAACACCATATATTTT.

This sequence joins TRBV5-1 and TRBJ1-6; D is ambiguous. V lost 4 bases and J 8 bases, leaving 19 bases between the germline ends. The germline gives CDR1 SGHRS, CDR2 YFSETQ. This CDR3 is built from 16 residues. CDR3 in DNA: TGCGCCAGCAGCGCGGAGCAGGCCAGGCGTGATTCACCCCTCCACTTT. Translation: CASSAEQARRDSPLHF.

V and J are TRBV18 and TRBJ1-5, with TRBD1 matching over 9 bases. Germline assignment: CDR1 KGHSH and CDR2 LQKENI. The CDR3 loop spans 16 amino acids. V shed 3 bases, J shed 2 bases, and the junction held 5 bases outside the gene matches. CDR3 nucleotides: TGTGCCAGCTCACCGACAGGGGGATCGGGCAATCAGCCCCAGCATTTT. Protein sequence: CASSPTGGSGNQPQHF.

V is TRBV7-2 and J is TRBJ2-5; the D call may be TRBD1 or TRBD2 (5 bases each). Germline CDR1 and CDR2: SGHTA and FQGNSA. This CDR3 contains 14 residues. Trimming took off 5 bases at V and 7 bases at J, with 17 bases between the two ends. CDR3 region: CASSGGGVAGTQYF. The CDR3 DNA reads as TGTGCCAGCAGCGGGGGTGGTGTCGCAGGGACCCAGTACTTC.

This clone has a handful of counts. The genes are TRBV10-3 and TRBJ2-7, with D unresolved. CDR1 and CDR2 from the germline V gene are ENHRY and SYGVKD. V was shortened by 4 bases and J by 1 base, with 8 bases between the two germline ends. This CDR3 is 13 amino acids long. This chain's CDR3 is CAISVVQSYEQYF. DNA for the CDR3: TGTGCCATCAGTGTTGTGCAGTCCTACGAGCAGTACTTC.

In nucleotides, the CDR3 is TGTGCCAGCAGTTCAGGACAGCCCCCATACGAGCAGTACTTC. Protein product: CASSSGQPPYEQYF. The chain uses TRBV28 and TRBJ2-5; tentatively, D is TRBD1 (6 bases). Judging by the DNA end, TRBJ2-7 fits better; the J call may be wrong. Germline CDR1 reads MDHEN; CDR2 reads SYDVKM. The CDR3 spans 14 residues.

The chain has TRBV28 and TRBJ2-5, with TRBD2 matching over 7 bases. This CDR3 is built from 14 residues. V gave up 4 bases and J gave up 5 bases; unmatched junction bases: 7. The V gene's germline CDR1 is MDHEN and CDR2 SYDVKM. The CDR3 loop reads CASSSLSGTETQYF. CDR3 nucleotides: TGTGCCAGCAGTTCCTTGAGCGGGACCGAGACCCAGTACTTC.

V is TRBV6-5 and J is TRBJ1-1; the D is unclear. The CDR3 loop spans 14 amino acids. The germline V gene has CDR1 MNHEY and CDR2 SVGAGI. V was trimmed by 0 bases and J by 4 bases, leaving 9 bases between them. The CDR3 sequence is CASSYSGLGTEAFF. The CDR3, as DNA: TGTGCCAGCAGTTACTCAGGTCTTGGCACTGAAGCTTTCTTT.

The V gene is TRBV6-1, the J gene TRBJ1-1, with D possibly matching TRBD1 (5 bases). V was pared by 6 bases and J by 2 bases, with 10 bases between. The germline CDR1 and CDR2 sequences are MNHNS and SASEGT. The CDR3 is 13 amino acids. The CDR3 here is CASRSTGNTEAFF. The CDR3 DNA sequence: TGTGCCAGCAGATCTACAGGTAACACTGAAGCTTTCTTT.

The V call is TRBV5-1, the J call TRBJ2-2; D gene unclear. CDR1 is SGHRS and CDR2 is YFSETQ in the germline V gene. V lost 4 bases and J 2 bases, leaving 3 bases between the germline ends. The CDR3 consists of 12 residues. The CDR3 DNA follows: TGCGCCAGCAGCCTAAACACCGGGGAGCTGTTTTTT. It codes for CASSLNTGELFF.

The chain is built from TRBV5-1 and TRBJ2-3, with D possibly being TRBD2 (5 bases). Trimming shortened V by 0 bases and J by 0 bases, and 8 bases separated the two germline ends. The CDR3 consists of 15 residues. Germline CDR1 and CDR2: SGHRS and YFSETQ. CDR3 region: CASSLVGSSTDTQYF. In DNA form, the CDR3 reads TGCGCCAGCAGCTTGGTTGGGAGCAGCACAGATACGCAGTATTTT.

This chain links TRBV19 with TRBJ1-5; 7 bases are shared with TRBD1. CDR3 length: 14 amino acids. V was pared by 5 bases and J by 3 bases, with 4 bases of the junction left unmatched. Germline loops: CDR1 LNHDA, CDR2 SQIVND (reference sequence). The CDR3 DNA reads TGTGCCAGTAGTGTGACAGGGAACAATCAGCCCCAGCATTTT. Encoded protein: CASSVTGNNQPQHF.

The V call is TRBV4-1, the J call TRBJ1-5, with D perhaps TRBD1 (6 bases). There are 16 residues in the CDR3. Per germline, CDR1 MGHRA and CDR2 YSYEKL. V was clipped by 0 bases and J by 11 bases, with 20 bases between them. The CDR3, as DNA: TGCGCCAGCAGCCAAGATACTACAGGGTCTATCTTAGCCCAGCATTTT. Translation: CASSQDTTGSILAQHF.

The CDR3 loop reads CASSPPIGSGSGETQYF. The CDR3 DNA is TGTGCCAGCTCACCACCCATTGGTAGCGGGAGCGGGGAGACCCAGTACTTC. This rearrangement joins TRBV18 to TRBJ2-5; 9 bases map to TRBD2. Germline CDR1 is KGHSH and CDR2 is LQKENI. The CDR3 runs to 17 residues. The V and J ends lost 0 bases and 5 bases, in that order; junction bases with no gene match: 10.

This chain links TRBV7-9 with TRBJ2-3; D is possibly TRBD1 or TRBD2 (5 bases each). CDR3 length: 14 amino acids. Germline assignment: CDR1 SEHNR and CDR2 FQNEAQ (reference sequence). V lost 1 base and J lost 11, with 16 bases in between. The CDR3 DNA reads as TGTGCCAGCAGCTTAGACTCCGTTATTGGGGGGCAGTATTTT. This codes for CASSLDSVIGGQYF.

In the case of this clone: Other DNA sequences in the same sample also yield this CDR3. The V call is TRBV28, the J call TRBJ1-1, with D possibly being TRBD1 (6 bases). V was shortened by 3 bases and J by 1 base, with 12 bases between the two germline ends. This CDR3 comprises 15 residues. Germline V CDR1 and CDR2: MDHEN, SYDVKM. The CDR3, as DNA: TGTGCCAGCAGTTTCTCCAGGGGCTCGAACACTGAAGCTTTCTTT. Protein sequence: CASSFSRGSNTEAFF.